These 12 T cell receptor beta chains came from one sample sequenced in a study of shared clonotypes between healthy human individuals. This table comes from immunoSEQ multiplex PCR, and its TCRdb copy is limited to in-frame clones, with some not included. The sample consists of roughly 770,000 clones, about 97% of them appearing once. CD45RO-negative cells were positively selected for CCR7, leaving out terminally differentiated effector memory CD45RA+ cells. What was sequenced was naive CD8+ T cells sorted from blood. The receptors here all came from a man aged 30-40 years in good health.

This sequence joins TRBV7-6 and TRBJ2-7; 12 bases line up with TRBD2. The V gene's germline CDR1 is SGHVS and CDR2 FNYEAQ. V dropped 4 bases and J dropped 1; count of bases not matched to a gene: 2. The CDR3 loop spans 15 amino acids. CDR3 sequence (DNA): TGTGCCAGCAGCTACGGACTAGCGGGATCCTACGAGCAGTACTTC. Translation: CASSYGLAGSYEQYF.

Details on this clone: Compared with germline, one end of the junction differs, possibly owing to a read error. This rearrangement joins TRBV11-2 to TRBJ2-5; a weak D match, TRBD1 (6 bases). CDR1 is SGHAT and CDR2 is FQNNGV in the germline V gene. This CDR3 is built from 13 residues. CDR3 sequence: CASTLQGQETQYF. The CDR3 coding sequence is TGTGCCAGCACCTTACAGGGACAAGAGACCCAGTACTTC. Full variable domain (rest looked up from reference TRBV11-2 and TRBJ2-5): EAGVAQSPRYKIIEKRQSVAFWCNPISGHATLYWYQQILGQGPKLLIQFQNNGVVDDSQLPKDRFSAERLKGVDSTLKIQPAKLEDSAVYLCASTLQGQETQYFGPGTRLLVL.

CDR3 sequence (DNA): TGCAGTGCTAGAGGGGGATACGAGCAGTACTTC. Protein: CSARGGYEQYF. V usage is TRBV20-1 and J usage is TRBJ2-7; D is unresolved. Deletions cut 1 base from V and 4 bases from J, with 5 bases between. CDR3 length: 11 residues. Germline V gene lookup returns CDR1 DFQATT and CDR2 SNEGSKA (reference sequence).

V is TRBV7-9 and J is TRBJ1-2; D unclear. The V end was cut by 6 bases, the J end by 1 base, with 18 bases between. The CDR3 consists of 16 residues. Germline lookup yields CDR1 SEHNR and CDR2 FQNEAQ (reference sequence). The CDR3 nucleotides are TGTGCCAGCAGTATGAATGACCGAAATCTTAACTATGGCTACACCTTC. Its translation is CASSMNDRNLNYGYTF. The whole variable domain, filled in from reference TRBV7-9 and TRBJ1-2, reads DTGVSQNPRHKITKRGQNVTFRCDPISEHNRLYWYRQTLGQGPEFLTYFQNEAQLEKSRLLSDRFSAERPKGSFSTLEIQRTEQGDSAMYLCASSMNDRNLNYGYTFGSGTRLTVV.

This chain uses TRBV7-8 with TRBJ2-3, with D tentatively TRBD2 (6 bases). With 5 bases removed from V and 2 bases from J, the gap between germline ends came to 17 bases. CDR3 length: 16 residues. Per germline, CDR1 SGHVS and CDR2 FQNEAQ. CDR3 nucleotide sequence: TGTGCCAGCAGCCGCTTGCGGGGAGGCCCCACAGATACGCAGTATTTT. Translated: CASSRLRGGPTDTQYF.

Worth noting for this clone: This same CDR3 is encoded by further DNA sequences in the sample. The chain couples TRBV9 to TRBJ2-7, with a tentative D call TRBD2 (5 bases). The V gene's germline CDR1 is SGDLS and CDR2 YYNGEE. The CDR3 runs 13 residues. The V end lost 0 bases, the J end lost 6 bases, and 10 bases lay between the germline ends. CDR3 loop: CASSVGGGSEQYF. CDR3 DNA: TGTGCCAGCAGCGTAGGAGGAGGTAGCGAGCAGTACTTC.

The V call is TRBV6-5, the J call TRBJ2-2, with D uncertain. Germline CDR1 reads MNHEY; CDR2 reads SVGAGI. V lost 6 bases and J lost 5, with 10 bases in between. The CDR3 has 13 amino acids. The CDR3 DNA reads TGTGCCAGCAGCTCTAAGGTGACCGGGGAGCTGTTTTTT. Translated, it gives CASSSKVTGELFF.

The chain employs TRBV29-1 and TRBJ2-5; 8 positions agree with TRBD1. The V and J ends lost 3 bases and 5 bases, in that order; junction bases with no gene match: 11. Germline lookup yields CDR1 SQVTM and CDR2 ANQGSEA. The CDR3 loop spans 15 amino acids. CDR3 DNA sequence: TGCAGCGTTGATCGCGCAGGGGGCTCGGGGGAGACCCAGTACTTC. This translates into CSVDRAGGSGETQYF.

V usage is TRBV5-1 and J usage is TRBJ2-7, with 16 nucleotides matching TRBD2. This CDR3 region has 18 residues. V gave up 0 bases and J gave up 3 bases; unmatched junction bases: 6. Per the germline V gene, CDR1 is SGHRS and CDR2 is YFSETQ. The CDR3 region has the DNA TGCGCCAGCAGCTTGGAGGGGACTAGCGGGAGGGACAGCTACGAGCAGTACTTC. It yields the protein CASSLEGTSGRDSYEQYF.

This chain links TRBV7-2 with TRBJ2-7; D gene unclear. The CDR3 loop spans 13 amino acids. Between the trimmed V and J ends, which lost 7 bases and 3 bases, there was a span of 13 bases. Per the germline V gene, CDR1 is SGHTA and CDR2 is FQGNSA. DNA of the CDR3: TGTGCCAGCACAGCTTCCGCTAGCTACGAGCAGTACTTC. It specifies CASTASASYEQYF.

The chain combines TRBV14 with TRBJ2-3; D may be TRBD2 (6 bases). V was trimmed by 4 bases and J by 2 bases, leaving 13 bases between them. The V gene's germline CDR1 is SGHDN and CDR2 FVKESK. The CDR3 has 15 amino acids. The CDR3 spells CASSLMGLNTDTQYF. The DNA for the CDR3 is TGTGCCAGCAGCCTAATGGGACTCAACACAGATACGCAGTATTTT.

The chain links TRBV19 to TRBJ2-1; D is uncertain. The V end was cut by 2 bases, the J end by 5 bases, with 7 bases between. The germline gives CDR1 LNHDA, CDR2 SQIVND (reference sequence). The CDR3 consists of 13 residues. CDR3 nucleotide sequence: TGTGCCAGTAGTATACGCCAGAACAATGAGCAGTTCTTC. As protein: CASSIRQNNEQFF.